The source of this T cell receptor (beta chain) is a study of OX40 agonist ivuxolimab in advanced cancers. Study information: The dose-escalation cohort was around 83% male, with a mean age of around 60 years, ranging about 20 to 79.

Individuals having autoimmune disease history or systemic immunosuppression were not enrolled. The CDR3 has 15 amino acids. Trimming removed 6 bases from V and 3 bases from J, with 14 bases in between. In germline, CDR1 is MNHEY, CDR2 SMNVEV (reference sequence). Sequenced by immunoSEQ multiplex PCR; TCRdb stores in-frame clones only, minus some. The sample comprises 65,000 to 90,000 clones, 91% of which are singletons, and 8.4% rests with the top ten. Worth noting for this clone: What it binds is not known.

Study-wide points: Some patients who did not respond also had low normalized T-cell clonal expansion. Both blood CD4+ and CD8+ T cells showed clonal growth by week 6 at 0.1 to 3.0 mg/kg.

The chain joins TRBV27 to TRBJ1-4; D might be TRBD1 (6 bases). Sequenced here: CD4+ or CD8+ T cells sorted from blood, sampled in a trial of the OX40 agonist ivuxolimab. This clonotype originated in an adult with an advanced solid tumor such as melanoma, head and neck, liver or kidney cancer. Written as DNA, the CDR3 is TGTGCCAGCAGGATAACTCAGGGGTCTAATGAAAAACTGTTTTTT. It is translated as CASRITQGSNEKLFF.